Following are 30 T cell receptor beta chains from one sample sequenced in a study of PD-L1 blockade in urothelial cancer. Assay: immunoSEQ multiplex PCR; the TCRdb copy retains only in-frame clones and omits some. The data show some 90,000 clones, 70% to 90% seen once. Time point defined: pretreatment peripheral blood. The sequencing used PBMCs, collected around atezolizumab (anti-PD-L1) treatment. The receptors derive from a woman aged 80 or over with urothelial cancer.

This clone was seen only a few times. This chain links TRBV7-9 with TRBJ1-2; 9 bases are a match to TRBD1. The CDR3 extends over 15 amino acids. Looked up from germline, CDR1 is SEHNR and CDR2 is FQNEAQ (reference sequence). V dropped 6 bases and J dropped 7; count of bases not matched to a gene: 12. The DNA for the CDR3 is TGTGCCAGCAGTCATCCGGGACAGGGTCGTCTTGGCTACACCTTC. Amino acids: CASSHPGQGRLGYTF.

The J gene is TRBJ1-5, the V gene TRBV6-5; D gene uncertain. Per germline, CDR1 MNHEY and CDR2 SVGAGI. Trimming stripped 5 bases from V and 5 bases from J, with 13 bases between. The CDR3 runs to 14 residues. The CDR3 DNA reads TGTGCCAGCAGTCCCCTGACATCGGATCAGCCCCAGCATTTT. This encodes CASSPLTSDQPQHF.

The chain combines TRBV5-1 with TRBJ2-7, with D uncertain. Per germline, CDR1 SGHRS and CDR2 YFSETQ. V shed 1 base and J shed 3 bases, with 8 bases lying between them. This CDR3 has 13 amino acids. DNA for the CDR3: TGCGCCAGCAGCTTGTGGGCAGGCTACGAGCAGTACTTC. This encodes CASSLWAGYEQYF.

The CDR3 DNA sequence: TGTGCCAGCAGCTTACGAGCGAACACTGAAGCTTTCTTT. Translating gives CASSLRANTEAFF. The rearrangement links TRBV13 to TRBJ1-1; no clear D gene. The CDR3 totals 13 residues. Germline V gene sequence: CDR1 PRHDT, CDR2 FYEKMQ (reference sequence). Trimming pared 2 bases from V and 1 base from J, leaving 5 bases between.

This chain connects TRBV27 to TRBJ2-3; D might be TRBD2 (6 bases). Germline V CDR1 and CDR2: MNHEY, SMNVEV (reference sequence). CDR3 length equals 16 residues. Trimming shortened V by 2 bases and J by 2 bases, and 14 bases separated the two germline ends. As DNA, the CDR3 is TGTGCCAGCAGTTTACGAGGCGGGACCTTCACAGATACGCAGTATTTT. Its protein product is CASSLRGGTFTDTQYF.

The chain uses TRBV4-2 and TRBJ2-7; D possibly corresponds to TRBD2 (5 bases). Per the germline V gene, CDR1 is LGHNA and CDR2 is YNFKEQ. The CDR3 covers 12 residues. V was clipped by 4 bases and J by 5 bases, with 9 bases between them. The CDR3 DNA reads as TGTGCCAGCAGCCGTCCCGGGAACGAGCAGTACTTC. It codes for CASSRPGNEQYF.

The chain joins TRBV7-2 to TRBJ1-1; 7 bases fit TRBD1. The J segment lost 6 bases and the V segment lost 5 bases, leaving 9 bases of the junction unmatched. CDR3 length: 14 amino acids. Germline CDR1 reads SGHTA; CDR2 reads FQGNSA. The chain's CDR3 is CASSEDRWSAEAFF. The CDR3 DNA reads TGTGCCAGCAGCGAGGACAGGTGGTCGGCTGAAGCTTTCTTT.

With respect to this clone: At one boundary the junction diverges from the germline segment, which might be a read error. The CDR3 loop reads CASRLDRGSYNEQFF. The CDR3, as DNA: TGCGCCAGCAGGTTGGACAGGGGGTCCTACAATGAGCAGTTCTTC. This chain connects TRBV5-1 to TRBJ2-1; the match to TRBD1 covers 10 bases. The CDR3 is 15 residues long. From germline, CDR1 is SGHRS and CDR2 YFSETQ.

This CDR3 is CASSPWGQGYEQYF. DNA for the CDR3: TGTGCCAGCAGCCCCTGGGGACAGGGCTACGAGCAGTACTTC. The rearrangement uses TRBV6-5 and TRBJ2-7, with 9 bases that match TRBD1. Germline V gene sequence: CDR1 MNHEY, CDR2 SVGAGI. The trim removed 6 bases at V and 3 bases at J, leaving 6 bases unmatched. The CDR3 has 14 amino acids.

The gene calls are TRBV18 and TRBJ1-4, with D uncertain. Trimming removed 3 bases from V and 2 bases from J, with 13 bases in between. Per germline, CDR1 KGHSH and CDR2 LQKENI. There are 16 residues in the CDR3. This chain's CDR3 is CASSPFEGGTNEKLFF. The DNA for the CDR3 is TGTGCCAGCTCACCCTTTGAGGGTGGCACTAATGAAAAACTGTTTTTT.

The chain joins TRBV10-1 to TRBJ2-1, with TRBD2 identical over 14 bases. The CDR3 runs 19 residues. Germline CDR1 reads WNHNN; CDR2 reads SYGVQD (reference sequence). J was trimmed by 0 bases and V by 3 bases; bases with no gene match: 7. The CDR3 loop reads CASSDPGLAGESSYNEQFF. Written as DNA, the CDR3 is TGCGCCAGCAGTGACCCGGGACTAGCGGGAGAAAGCTCCTACAATGAGCAGTTCTTC.

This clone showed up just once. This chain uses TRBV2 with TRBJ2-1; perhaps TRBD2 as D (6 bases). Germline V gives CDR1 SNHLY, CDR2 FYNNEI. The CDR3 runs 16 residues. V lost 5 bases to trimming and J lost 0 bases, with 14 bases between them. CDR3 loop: CASSLRRDSSYNEQFF. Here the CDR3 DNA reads TGTGCCAGCAGTCTTAGGCGGGATAGCTCCTACAATGAGCAGTTCTTC.

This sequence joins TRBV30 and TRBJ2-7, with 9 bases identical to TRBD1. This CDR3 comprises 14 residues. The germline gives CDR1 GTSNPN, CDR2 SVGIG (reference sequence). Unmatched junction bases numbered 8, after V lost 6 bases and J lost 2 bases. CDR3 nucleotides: TGTGCCTGCGATAGAGACAGGGGGACCTACGAGCAGTACTTC. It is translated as CACDRDRGTYEQYF.

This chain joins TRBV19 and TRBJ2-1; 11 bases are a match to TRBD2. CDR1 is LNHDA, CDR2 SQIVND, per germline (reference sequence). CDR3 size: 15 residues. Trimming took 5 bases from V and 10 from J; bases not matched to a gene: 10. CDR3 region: CASSLETSGIGEQFF. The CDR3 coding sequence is TGTGCCAGTAGTTTGGAGACTAGCGGGATTGGGGAGCAGTTCTTC.

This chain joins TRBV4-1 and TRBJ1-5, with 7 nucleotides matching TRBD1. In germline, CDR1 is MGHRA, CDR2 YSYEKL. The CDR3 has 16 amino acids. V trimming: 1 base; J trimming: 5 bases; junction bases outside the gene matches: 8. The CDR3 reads CASSQVPTGNDQPQHF. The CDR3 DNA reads TGCGCCAGCAGCCAAGTCCCGACAGGGAACGATCAGCCCCAGCATTTT.

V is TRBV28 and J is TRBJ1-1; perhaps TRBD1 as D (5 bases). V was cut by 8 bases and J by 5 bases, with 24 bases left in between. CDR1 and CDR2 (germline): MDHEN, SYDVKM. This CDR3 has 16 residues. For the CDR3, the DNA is TGTGCCAGCCATCTTCTTTTGGGGACGGGAGGAACTGAAGCTTTCTTT. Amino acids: CASHLLLGTGGTEAFF.

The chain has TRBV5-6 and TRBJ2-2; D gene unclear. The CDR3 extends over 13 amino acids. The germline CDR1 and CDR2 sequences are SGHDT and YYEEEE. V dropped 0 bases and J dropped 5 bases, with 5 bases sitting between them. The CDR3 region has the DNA TGTGCCAGCAGCTTGGGCGGAACCGGGGAGCTGTTTTTT. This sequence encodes CASSLGGTGELFF.

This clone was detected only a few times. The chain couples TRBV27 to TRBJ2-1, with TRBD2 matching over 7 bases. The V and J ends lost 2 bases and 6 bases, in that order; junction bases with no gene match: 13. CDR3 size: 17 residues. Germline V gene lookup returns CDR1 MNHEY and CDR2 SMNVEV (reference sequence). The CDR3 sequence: CASSLPSGAGVGNEQFF. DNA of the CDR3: TGTGCCAGCAGTTTACCCTCCGGTGCGGGAGTCGGCAATGAGCAGTTCTTC.

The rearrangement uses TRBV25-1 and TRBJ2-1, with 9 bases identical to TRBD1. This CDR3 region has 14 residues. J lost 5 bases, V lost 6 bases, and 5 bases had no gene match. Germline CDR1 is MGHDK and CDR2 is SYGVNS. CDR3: CASSGTGWDNEQFF. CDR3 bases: TGTGCCAGCAGCGGGACAGGGTGGGACAATGAGCAGTTCTTC.

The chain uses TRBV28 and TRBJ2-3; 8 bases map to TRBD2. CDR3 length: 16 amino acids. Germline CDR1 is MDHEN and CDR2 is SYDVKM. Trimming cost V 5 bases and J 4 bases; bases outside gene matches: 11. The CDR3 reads CASSLPSGSPADTQYF. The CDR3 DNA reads TGTGCCAGCAGTCTCCCCAGCGGGAGCCCGGCAGATACGCAGTATTTT. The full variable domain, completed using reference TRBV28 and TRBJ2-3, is DVKVTQSSRYLVKRTGEKVFLECVQDMDHENMFWYRQDPGLGLRLIYFSYDVKMKEKGDIPEGYSVSREKKERFSLILESASTNQTSMYLCASSLPSGSPADTQYFGPGTRLTVL.

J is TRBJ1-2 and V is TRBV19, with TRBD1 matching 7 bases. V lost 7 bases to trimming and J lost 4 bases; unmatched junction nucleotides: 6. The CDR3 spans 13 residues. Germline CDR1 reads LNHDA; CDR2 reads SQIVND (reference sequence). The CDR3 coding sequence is TGTGCCAGTACCCGGGACAGCACCTATGGCTACACCTTC. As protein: CASTRDSTYGYTF.

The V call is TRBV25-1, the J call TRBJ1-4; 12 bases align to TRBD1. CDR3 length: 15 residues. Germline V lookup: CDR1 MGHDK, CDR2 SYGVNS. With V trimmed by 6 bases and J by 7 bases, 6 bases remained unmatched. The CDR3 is CASSLGTGGGEKLFF. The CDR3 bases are TGTGCCAGCAGCCTCGGGACAGGGGGCGGTGAAAAACTGTTTTTT.

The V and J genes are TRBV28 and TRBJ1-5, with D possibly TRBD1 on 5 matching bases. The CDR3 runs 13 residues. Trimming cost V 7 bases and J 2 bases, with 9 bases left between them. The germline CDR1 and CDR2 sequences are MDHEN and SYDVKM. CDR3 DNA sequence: TGTGCCAGCACGGGGGTGGGCAATCAGCCCCAGCATTTT. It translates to CASTGVGNQPQHF. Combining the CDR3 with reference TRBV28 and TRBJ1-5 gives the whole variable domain DVKVTQSSRYLVKRTGEKVFLECVQDMDHENMFWYRQDPGLGLRLIYFSYDVKMKEKGDIPEGYSVSREKKERFSLILESASTNQTSMYLCASTGVGNQPQHFGDGTRLSIL.

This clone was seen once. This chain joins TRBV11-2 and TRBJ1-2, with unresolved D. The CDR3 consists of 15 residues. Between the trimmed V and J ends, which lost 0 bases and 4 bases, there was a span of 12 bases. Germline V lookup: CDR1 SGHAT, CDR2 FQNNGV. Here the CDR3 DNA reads TGTGCCAGCAGCTTAGATTCGAGGGCTACCTATGGCTACACCTTC. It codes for CASSLDSRATYGYTF.

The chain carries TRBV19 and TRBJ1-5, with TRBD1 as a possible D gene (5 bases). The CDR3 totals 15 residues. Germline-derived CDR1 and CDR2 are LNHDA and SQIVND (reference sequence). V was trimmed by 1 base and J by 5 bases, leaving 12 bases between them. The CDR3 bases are TGTGCCAGTAGTATAGTCCCAGGGAATCATCAGCCCCAGCATTTT. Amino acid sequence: CASSIVPGNHQPQHF.

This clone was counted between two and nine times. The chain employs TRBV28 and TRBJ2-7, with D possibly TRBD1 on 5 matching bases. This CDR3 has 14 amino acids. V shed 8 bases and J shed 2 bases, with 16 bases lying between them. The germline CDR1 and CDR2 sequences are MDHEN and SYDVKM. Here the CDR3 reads CASGGAAPAYEQYF. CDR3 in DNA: TGTGCCAGCGGTGGGGCAGCACCTGCCTACGAGCAGTACTTC.

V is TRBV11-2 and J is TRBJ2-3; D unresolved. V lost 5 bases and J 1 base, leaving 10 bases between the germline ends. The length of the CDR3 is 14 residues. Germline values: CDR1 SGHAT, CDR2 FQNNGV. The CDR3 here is CASSPDWGTDTQYF. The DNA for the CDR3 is TGTGCCAGCAGCCCCGACTGGGGCACAGATACGCAGTATTTT.

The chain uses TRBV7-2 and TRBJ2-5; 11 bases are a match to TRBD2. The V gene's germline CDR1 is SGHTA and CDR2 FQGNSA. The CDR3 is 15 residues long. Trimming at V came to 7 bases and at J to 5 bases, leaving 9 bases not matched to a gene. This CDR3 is CASNPSGRHGETQYF. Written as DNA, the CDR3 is TGTGCCAGCAACCCTAGCGGGAGGCACGGGGAGACCCAGTACTTC.

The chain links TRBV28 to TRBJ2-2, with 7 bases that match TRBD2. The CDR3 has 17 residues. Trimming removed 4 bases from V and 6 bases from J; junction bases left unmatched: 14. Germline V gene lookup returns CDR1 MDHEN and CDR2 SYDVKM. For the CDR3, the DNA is TGTGCCAGCAGTTCCGCAAAAGGACTAGTCGGGCCCGGGGAGCTGTTTTTT. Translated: CASSSAKGLVGPGELFF.

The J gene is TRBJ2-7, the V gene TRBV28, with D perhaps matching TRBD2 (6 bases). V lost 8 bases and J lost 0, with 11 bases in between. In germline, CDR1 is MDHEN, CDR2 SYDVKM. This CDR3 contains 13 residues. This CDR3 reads CASRRGISYEQYF. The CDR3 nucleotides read TGTGCCAGCCGGAGGGGCATCTCCTACGAGCAGTACTTC.